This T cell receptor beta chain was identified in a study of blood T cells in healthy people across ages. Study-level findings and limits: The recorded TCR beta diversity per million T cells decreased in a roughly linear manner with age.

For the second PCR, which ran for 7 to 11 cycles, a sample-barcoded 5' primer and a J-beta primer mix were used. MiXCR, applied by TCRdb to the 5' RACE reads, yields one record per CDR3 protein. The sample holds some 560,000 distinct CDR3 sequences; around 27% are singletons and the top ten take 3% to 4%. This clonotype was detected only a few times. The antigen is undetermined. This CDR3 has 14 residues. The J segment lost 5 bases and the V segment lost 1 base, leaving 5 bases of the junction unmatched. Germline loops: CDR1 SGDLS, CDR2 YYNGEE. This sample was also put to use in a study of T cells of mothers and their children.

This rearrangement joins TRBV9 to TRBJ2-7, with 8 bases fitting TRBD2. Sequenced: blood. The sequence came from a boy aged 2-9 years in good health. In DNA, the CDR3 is TGTGCCAGCAGCGTAAGCGGGAGAGCCCACGAGCAGTACTTC. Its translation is CASSVSGRAHEQYF.